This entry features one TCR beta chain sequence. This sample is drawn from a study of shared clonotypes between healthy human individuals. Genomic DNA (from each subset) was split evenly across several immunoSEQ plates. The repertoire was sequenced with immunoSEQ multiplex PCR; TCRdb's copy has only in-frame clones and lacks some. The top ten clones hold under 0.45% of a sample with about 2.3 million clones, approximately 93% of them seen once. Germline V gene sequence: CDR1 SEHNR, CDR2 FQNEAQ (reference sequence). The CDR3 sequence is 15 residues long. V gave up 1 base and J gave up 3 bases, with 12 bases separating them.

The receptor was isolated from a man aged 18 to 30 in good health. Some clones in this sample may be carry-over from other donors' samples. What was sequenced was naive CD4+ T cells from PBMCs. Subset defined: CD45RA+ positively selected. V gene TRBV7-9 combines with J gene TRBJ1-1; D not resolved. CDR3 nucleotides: TGTGCCAGCAGCTTAGGATCCGCCCCGGACACTGAAGCTTTCTTT. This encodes CASSLGSAPDTEAFF. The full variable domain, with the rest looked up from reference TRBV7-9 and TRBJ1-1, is DTGVSQNPRHKITKRGQNVTFRCDPISEHNRLYWYRQTLGQGPEFLTYFQNEAQLEKSRLLSDRFSAERPKGSFSTLEIQRTEQGDSAMYLCASSLGSAPDTEAFFGQGTRLTVV.